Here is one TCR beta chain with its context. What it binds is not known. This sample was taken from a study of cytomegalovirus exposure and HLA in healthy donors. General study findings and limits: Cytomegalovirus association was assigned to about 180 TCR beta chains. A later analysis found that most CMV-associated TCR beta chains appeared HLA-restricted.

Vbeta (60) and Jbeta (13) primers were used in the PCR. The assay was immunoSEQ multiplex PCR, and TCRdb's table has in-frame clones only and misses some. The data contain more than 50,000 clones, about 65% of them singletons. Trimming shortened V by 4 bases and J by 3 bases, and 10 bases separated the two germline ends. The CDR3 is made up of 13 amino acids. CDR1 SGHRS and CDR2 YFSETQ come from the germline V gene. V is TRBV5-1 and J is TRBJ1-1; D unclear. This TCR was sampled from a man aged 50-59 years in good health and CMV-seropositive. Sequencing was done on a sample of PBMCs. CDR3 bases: TGCGCCAGCAGCCCCTCGGTCGACACTGAAGCTTTCTTT. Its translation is CASSPSVDTEAFF.